This T cell receptor beta chain was documented in a study of post-analysis software for immune sequencing data. Overall study context: Relapsing-remitting, secondary progressive and progressive-relapsing courses of multiple sclerosis were included.

Researchers reported that TCR beta cDNA libraries carried unique molecular identifiers. Each CDR3 protein gets one entry after TCRdb re-called the PCR reads with MiXCR. The sample gives around 500,000 distinct CDR3 sequences, less than 40% of which show up once; about 6% is in the top ten. The study's findings and limits: The five TRBV segments detected at higher frequency in patients than in controls included TRBV5-6, TRBV5-1 and TRBV20-1. By F measure, samples from a shared preparation batch strongly co-clustered. For normalized Chao1 diversity, multiple sclerosis patients scored significantly lower than controls did.

With V trimmed by 4 bases and J by 3 bases, 9 bases remained unmatched. The germline gives CDR1 SGHRS, CDR2 YFSETQ. The CDR3 consists of 16 residues. This clonotype was seen many times. Its cognate antigen is unknown. The J gene is TRBJ2-1, the V gene TRBV5-1, with 8 bases fitting TRBD2. The TCR comes from a girl under 18 with multiple sclerosis. The sample was blood. CDR3 bases: TGCGCCAGCAGCCCAGGAGGCGGGGGGTACTACAATGAGCAGTTCTTC. This encodes CASSPGGGGYYNEQFF. Supplemented by reference TRBV5-1 and TRBJ2-1, the full variable domain reads KAGVTQTPRYLIKTRGQQVTLSCSPISGHRSVSWYQQTPGQGLQFLFEYFSETQRNKGNFPGRFSGRQFSNSRSEMNVSTLELGDSALYLCASSPGGGGYYNEQFFGPGTRLTVL.